This T cell receptor (beta chain) was captured by sequencing in a study of T cell responses to AZD1222 COVID-19 vaccine (dated by TCRdb to about 2021). Notes on the research overall: AZD1222 recipients with second doses at about 4 weeks or about 12 weeks were pooled, because spike-specific TCR depth and breadth did not differ between schedules. A total of 230 to 250 trial participants underwent TCR sequencing, of whom under 220 had received two doses of AZD1222 and 26 had received two doses of the MenACWY control vaccine. Trial participants were enrolled by age into 18-55, 56-69 and 70-plus year subgroups, with around 150, 28 and 57 TCR-sequenced participants respectively. Study-wide conclusions, independent of this receptor: After two AZD1222 doses, spike-specific TCR breadth and depth were significantly higher than at day 0 and than in MenACWY recipients. In the small 56-69-year group, the increase in depth fell short of significance, most likely because of low power. Conclusions about previously exposed vaccinees are limited, since just a handful of AZD1222 recipients were seropositive for SARS-CoV-2 at baseline. Reportedly, close to half of the unique spike-specific TCRs recognized epitopes lying outside the regions that are mutated in the B.1.351 and B.1.1.7 variants. Because no day 14 peak-response samples were available, repertoires were characterized only after the peak T cell response. Participants were mostly white British, with more females than males. The authors suggested clonal diversity may have been underestimated. The vaccine-associated CD4 TCRs covered the entire spike protein, and the dominant responses fell in regions 160-218 and 743-854.

Per the publication, the time point label means: baseline before first vaccination. Vaccinee samples were obtained from the UK trials COV001 and COV002, which included a single-blind randomized controlled phase 2/3 trial of AZD1222 (ChAdOx1 nCoV-19) in healthy adults. For TCRbeta chain sequencing, PBMC samples from trial participants were taken at day 0 and at day 28 after the second dose. A remark on this clone: The specificity of this receptor is unknown. Base qualities are missing; no much larger clone stands one base away.

The CDR3 regions of human TCRbeta chains were subjected to immunosequencing. Per the original workflow: Repertoire TCRs were matched against a reference library of SARS-CoV-2-specific TCRs generated with the MIRA antigen-specificity platform. Breadth was defined as the fraction of unique TCRs that were SARS-CoV-2-associated, and depth was defined as the fraction of total T cells that were SARS-CoV-2-associated. Each spike-specific TCR was assigned to its reactive spike region and to a CD4 or CD8 class using the MIRA data. Log10-transformed breadth and depth values were compared by one-way ANOVA with Sidak's multiple comparisons tests. Here the immuneACCESS table is served through TCRdb, limited to in-frame sequences with V and J called. Missing clones are a known gap in these copies; in checked studies unresolved V genes cover under half, and the rest lacks a known reason. D and trimming were read from the DNA, whereas the V and J calls and clone size are those reported in that table. In all, the sample holds roughly 55,000 clones, and roughly 90% of those were seen once. The biggest ten clones account for under 2% of the sample.

Trimming costs V 0 bases and J 3 bases, and their ends lie 6 bases apart. The CDR3 contains 13 residues, cysteine and phenylalanine counted. Only CDR3 DNA is held: 39 bases, read in frame from base 1. CDR1 MNHNS and CDR2 SASEGT were looked up in the germline V gene. The source was peripheral blood, collected on day 0 of AZD1222 vaccination. The sequence came from an adult in good health. The chain was built from TRBV6-1 and TRBJ2-7, with the D segment identity uncertain. The CDR3 here reads CASSEAPYYEQYF. The DNA sequence follows: TGTGCCAGCAGTGAAGCACCGTACTACGAGCAGTACTTC.